This TCR beta chain stems from a study of Graves' ophthalmopathy and Graves' hyperthyroidism (dated by TCRdb to 2017 to 2018). Notes on the research overall: Peripheral blood was collected at initial diagnosis, before any treatment. An independent validation cohort was composed of some 18 hyperthyroidism patients and around 16 patients who later progressed from hyperthyroidism to ophthalmopathy. The 100 discovery patients were divided at random into training and test sets in a 7:3 ratio. T-cell repertoires of thyroid tissue and blood were compared in about six hyperthyroidism patients. In total, 135 blood samples were TCR-sequenced: around 42 ophthalmopathy, some 72 hyperthyroidism and about 17 hyperthyroidism-to-ophthalmopathy patients. To explore V-J signatures that distinguish ophthalmopathy from hyperthyroidism, a discovery set of about a hundred patients was enrolled, made up of about 40 with ophthalmopathy and 57 with stable hyperthyroidism. To tell Graves' ophthalmopathy apart from Graves' hyperthyroidism, and to predict which patients would progress to ophthalmopathy, the study relied on TCR beta repertoire signatures. Following sampling, methimazole starting at 30 mg daily was administered to hyperthyroidism patients, and high-dose intravenous methylprednisolone was administered to ophthalmopathy patients.

On this clonotype: Its antigen is still unknown. No base-level quality is on record; no much larger clone is a single base apart.

TCR beta CDR3 regions were amplified from RNA transcripts for repertoire sequencing. A first-round RT-PCR used HTBI primers with the Qiagen OneStep RT-PCR kit, followed by a second-round multiplex PCR, size selection and purification. Sequencing of the libraries was carried out on an Illumina HiSeq2000 in paired-end mode with 100 bp reads. In the paper's pipeline: SOAPnuke was used to process the reads, throwing out any read that had adapters, had uncalled bases, had a mean Phred below 15, or lacked an exact constant-primer or identifier match. COPE v1.2.5 was used to merge the high-quality paired reads. Unique nucleotide sequences were defined as clonotypes and aligned to IMGT TRB V, D and J references using MiTCR v1.1. The analysis was limited to V-J combinations with a frequency above 0.0001, which together covered about 99% of the repertoires. For each V-J combination, a TCR clonal expansion and chaos score was defined as F50 clonal expansion divided by the chaos observed in the TCRdist matrix. Welch's t-statistics and random forest were used to reduce the features to about 14 V-J combinations, which were then used as input to a naive Bayes classifier. The Morisita-Horn index was used to measure how similar the thyroid and blood repertoires were. TCRdb applied fastp at Q25 and MiXCR to the public reads, then kept only in-frame beta chains. CDR3 protein sequences are deduplicated, and each keeps its most common genes and DNA. TCRdb, rather than the study authors, made the V and J calls. This sample has about 220,000 distinct CDR3 sequences in its table, and roughly 21% of those were observed once. The ten largest clones take up roughly 39% of the sample.

Ophthalmopathy patients had moderately to severely active disease, Clinical Activity Score of at least 3, NOSPECS grade of at least 4, and disease duration under 3 months. Patients were excluded if they had other autoimmune diseases, uncontrolled infections, pregnancy or lactation. Diagnosis was based on clinical symptoms, serum thyroxine, TRAb, thyroid ultrasound and orbital computed tomography. PBMCs were isolated from about 9 ml of fresh peripheral blood by Ficoll-Paque density gradient centrifugation. Trizol reagent was used to extract the total RNA, and its quality was then checked on an Agilent 2100 Bioanalyzer. Broad study findings and their caveats: Sample size was not predetermined statistically, and investigators were not blinded to group allocation. In cross-validation, the 13-signature model distinguished ophthalmopathy from stable hyperthyroidism with around 86% sensitivity and about 81% specificity, while in the test set the corresponding values were about 79% and 69%. Most expanded thyroid clonotypes with frequency above 0.001 were also detected in blood, suggesting blood repertoires may reflect the thyroid immune response. In validation, the model predicted ophthalmopathy progression with about 71% sensitivity and roughly 72% specificity; 12 predicted patients were CT-confirmed with GO in a median of about 6.1 months.

The TCR sequence derives from a woman between 50 and 59 years old with Graves' ophthalmopathy. Donor details come from another sample of the same person, matched by shared clones. Sequencing was performed on peripheral blood.

In nucleotide form, the sequence is TGTGCCAGCAGATTACGAGGGGGCGTGTACCAAGAGACCCAGTACTTC. Its translation reads: CASRLRGGVYQETQYF. Rearrangement joined TRBV6-2 or TRBV6-3 to TRBJ2-5; 7 nucleotides in the junction match TRBD1. Trimming leaves V shorter by 6 bases and J shorter by 0 bases, with the junction holding 10 bases beyond the gene matches. The CDR3, cysteine through phenylalanine, is 16 amino acids long. The read is trimmed to its CDR3 DNA, 48 bases read in frame from base 1. CDR1 and CDR2 were assigned from the germline V gene as MNHEY and SVGEGT.